One and the same sample provided the 25 T cell receptor beta chains below, sequenced in a study of T cell responses to AZD1222 COVID-19 vaccine (dated by TCRdb to about 2021). Receptor amplification or capture employed the immunoSEQ multiplex PCR assay. Not all clones reach the TCRdb copy of this immuneACCESS table, which keeps in-frame sequences only. Checked studies attribute under half of the gap to unresolved V genes and leave the rest unexplained. Recorded for this sample are roughly 120,000 clones; 88% of them occurred a single time. The ten largest account for 4% to 4.5% of the sample. Reading the label with the study, this specimen's time point is: baseline before first vaccination. Sequenced material: peripheral blood, taken on day 0 of AZD1222 vaccination. Every receptor here comes from an adult in good health.

J is TRBJ1-2 and V is TRBV28; a possible D gene is TRBD1 (5 bases). CDR3 size: 14 residues. V was clipped by 5 bases and J by 4 bases, with 14 bases between them. Germline V gene lookup returns CDR1 MDHEN and CDR2 SYDVKM. CDR3 region: CASSRSTAAYGYTF. For the CDR3, the DNA is TGTGCCAGCAGTCGTTCGACAGCCGCCTATGGCTACACCTTC.

The chain joins TRBV7-9 to TRBJ2-1, with D possibly TRBD2 on 5 matching bases. V dropped 7 bases and J dropped 10 bases, with 14 bases sitting between them. The CDR3 has 12 amino acids. CDR1 and CDR2 from the germline V gene are SEHNR and FQNEAQ (reference sequence). Written as DNA, the CDR3 is TGTGCCAGCACTGGCCCCTCGGGGGAGCAGTTCTTC. Translating it yields CASTGPSGEQFF.

This clone was counted between two and nine times. Other DNA variants within this sample encode the same CDR3. The chain uses TRBV27 and TRBJ2-7; D is undetermined. Germline V lookup: CDR1 MNHEY, CDR2 SMNVEV (reference sequence). The CDR3 length is 11 residues. The V end was cut by 6 bases, the J end by 4 bases, with 7 bases between. CDR3 sequence: CASSTPYEQYF. The CDR3 nucleotides are TGTGCCAGCAGCACACCATACGAGCAGTACTTC.

This clone was seen just once. The chain carries TRBV20-1 and TRBJ1-1, with D perhaps TRBD1 (6 bases). The V gene's germline CDR1 is DFQATT and CDR2 SNEGSKA (reference sequence). CDR3 size: 17 residues. V was cut by 3 bases and J by 4 bases, with 24 bases left in between. As DNA, the CDR3 is TGCAGTGCTAGTCCAGGGGTATGGGGGGAGGGAGGCACTGAAGCTTTCTTT. The encoded protein is CSASPGVWGEGGTEAFF.

V gene TRBV3-1 (or the pseudogene TRBV3-2) combines with J gene TRBJ1-1, with a tentative D call TRBD1 (6 bases). V was trimmed by 5 bases and J by 8 bases, leaving 18 bases between them. CDR1 is LGHDT, CDR2 YNNKEL, per germline (reference sequence). The CDR3 length is 14 residues. CDR3 in amino acids: CASSSRQAQGEAFF. The DNA for the CDR3 is TGTGCCAGCAGCTCTAGACAGGCCCAAGGGGAAGCTTTCTTT.

This clone has a handful of counts. This chain uses TRBV20-1 with TRBJ2-7, with D unresolved. The CDR3 covers 10 residues. With 1 base removed from V and 7 bases from J, the gap between germline ends came to 5 bases. Germline V gene data show CDR1 as DFQATT and CDR2 as SNEGSKA (reference sequence). CDR3 nucleotides: TGCAGTGCTAGAGCGGAAGAGCAGTACTTC. This sequence encodes CSARAEEQYF.

The chain has TRBV6-1 and TRBJ1-2, with a tentative D call TRBD1 (5 bases). V lost 3 bases and J 5 bases, leaving 10 bases between the germline ends. From germline, CDR1 is MNHNS and CDR2 SASEGT. CDR3 length equals 13 residues. The CDR3: CASSDPRVYGYTF. DNA of the CDR3: TGTGCCAGCAGTGATCCCAGGGTTTATGGCTACACCTTC.

The V and J genes are TRBV29-1 and TRBJ1-3; D is unresolved. Germline V gene data show CDR1 as SQVTM and CDR2 as ANQGSEA. V gave up 3 bases and J gave up 3 bases, with 9 bases separating them. The CDR3 length is 13 residues. The DNA of the CDR3 is TGCAGCGTTGAGTTGATGATTGGAAACACCATATATTTT. This sequence encodes CSVELMIGNTIYF.

This chain uses TRBV6-5 with TRBJ2-2; tentatively, D is TRBD2 (5 bases). CDR1 is MNHEY, CDR2 SVGAGI, per germline. The CDR3 extends over 13 amino acids. The V end lost 6 bases, the J end lost 8 bases, and 13 bases lay between the germline ends. The CDR3 DNA reads as TGTGCCAGCAGGATACCCACGGGGGGGGAGCTGTTTTTT. Translating it yields CASRIPTGGELFF.

On this clone itself: The same CDR3 arises from other DNA sequences in this sample as well. V and J are TRBV7-9 and TRBJ2-2; D unresolved. This CDR3 comprises 14 residues. Trimming stripped 4 bases from V and 0 bases from J, with 6 bases between. Germline CDR1 SEHNR, CDR2 FQNEAQ (reference sequence). Written as DNA, the CDR3 is TGTGCCAGCAGCTCAACAACGAACACCGGGGAGCTGTTTTTT. Its protein product is CASSSTTNTGELFF. Complete variable domain (other parts from reference TRBV7-9 and TRBJ2-2): DTGVSQNPRHKITKRGQNVTFRCDPISEHNRLYWYRQTLGQGPEFLTYFQNEAQLEKSRLLSDRFSAERPKGSFSTLEIQRTEQGDSAMYLCASSSTTNTGELFFGEGSRLTVL.

V gene TRBV18 combines with J gene TRBJ1-1; D is perhaps TRBD1 (5 bases). Germline V CDR1 and CDR2: KGHSH, LQKENI. Trimming cost V 6 bases and J 7 bases, with 21 bases left between them. The CDR3 spans 15 residues. CDR3 bases: TGTGCCAGCTCCCCGGGCGGGGGGGTTAATGGTGAAGCTTTCTTT. It yields the protein CASSPGGGVNGEAFF.

The table lists this clone with a count of one. This chain joins TRBV10-1 and TRBJ2-2; unclear D gene. The V and J ends lost 7 bases and 5 bases respectively, with 8 bases between them. From germline, CDR1 is WNHNN and CDR2 SYGVQD (reference sequence). This CDR3 comprises 12 residues. CDR3 sequence: CASTARTGELFF. CDR3 DNA sequence: TGCGCCAGCACGGCGCGTACCGGGGAGCTGTTTTTT.

This chain links TRBV21-1 with TRBJ2-5; the table names TRBD1, a call not compared with the DNA. TRBV21-1 is reported as a pseudogene. This CDR3 is built from 17 residues. DNA for the CDR3: TGTGCCAGCAGCTTCCGAACGGACAGGTCTGCCCAAGAGACCCAGTACTTC. It specifies CASSFRTDRSAQETQYF.

V usage is TRBV7-9 and J usage is TRBJ1-4; 7 bases line up with TRBD1. V was clipped by 5 bases and J by 13 bases; unmatched bases: 10. Per germline, CDR1 SEHNR and CDR2 FQNEAQ (reference sequence). This CDR3 is 13 amino acids long. The CDR3 here is CASSRFGQGVLFF. The CDR3 DNA sequence: TGTGCCAGCAGCCGATTCGGGCAGGGGGTACTGTTTTTT.

The V call is TRBV27, the J call TRBJ2-2; TRBD1 might be the D (5 bases). In germline, CDR1 is MNHEY, CDR2 SMNVEV (reference sequence). Trimming removed 0 bases at V and 4 bases at J, with 12 bases between. The CDR3 sequence is 16 residues long. As DNA, the CDR3 is TGTGCCAGCAGTTTATCGGCAGGGATTCCCACCGGGGAGCTGTTTTTT. Amino acid sequence: CASSLSAGIPTGELFF.

The rearrangement uses TRBV27 and TRBJ1-6; D perhaps matches TRBD1 (5 bases). The CDR3 runs to 15 residues. V dropped 5 bases and J dropped 2 bases, with 10 bases sitting between them. Germline CDR1 reads MNHEY; CDR2 reads SMNVEV (reference sequence). The DNA of the CDR3 is TGTGCCAGCAGTCTACGACAGACCTATAATTCACCCCTCCACTTT. This sequence encodes CASSLRQTYNSPLHF.

The rearrangement joins TRBV19 to TRBJ1-4, with D unresolved. V was trimmed by 11 bases and J by 5 bases, leaving 15 bases between them. The V gene's germline CDR1 is LNHDA and CDR2 SQIVND (reference sequence). CDR3 length: 13 amino acids. CDR3 residues: CAAVESRNEKLFF. In DNA, the CDR3 is TGTGCCGCGGTGGAATCTCGGAATGAAAAACTGTTTTTT. Full variable domain (outside the CDR3, taken from reference TRBV19 and TRBJ1-4): DGGITQSPKYLFRKEGQNVTLSCEQNLNHDAMYWYRQDPGQGLRLIYYSQIVNDFQKGDIAEGYSVSREKKESFPLTVTSAQKNPTAFYLCAAVESRNEKLFFGSGTQLSVL.

Concerning this clone: The junction departs from the called germline gene at one end, perhaps through a read error. CDR3 sequence (DNA): TGTGCCAGCAGCCTAGCGGGGACAGGGAGTAGTGACACCTTC. Translated, it gives CASSLAGTGSSDTF. V is TRBV7-2 and J is TRBJ1-2; 9 nucleotides align to TRBD1. Germline V gene lookup returns CDR1 SGHTA and CDR2 FQGNSA. The CDR3 is 14 residues long.

This clone was observed a handful of times. This chain uses TRBV29-1 with TRBJ2-5; 7 bases are shared with TRBD1. Losses at the gene ends were 3 bases for V and 6 bases for J; bases not matched to a gene: 4. The germline gives CDR1 SQVTM, CDR2 ANQGSEA. The CDR3 covers 12 residues. CDR3: CSVDRGQKTQYF. CDR3 bases: TGCAGCGTTGACCGGGGACAGAAGACCCAGTACTTC.

The gene calls are TRBV9 and TRBJ1-1; the match to TRBD1 covers 8 bases. The trim removed 4 bases at V and 1 base at J, leaving 3 bases unmatched. The length of the CDR3 is 14 residues. Germline V gives CDR1 SGDLS, CDR2 YYNGEE. The chain's CDR3 is CASSPTGGNTEAFF. CDR3 sequence (DNA): TGTGCCAGCAGCCCAACAGGGGGGAACACTGAAGCTTTCTTT. Drawing the rest from reference TRBV9 and TRBJ1-1, the complete variable domain is DSGVTQTPKHLITATGQRVTLRCSPRSGDLSVYWYQQSLDQGLQFLIQYYNGEERAKGNILERFSAQQFPDLHSELNLSSLELGDSALYFCASSPTGGNTEAFFGQGTRLTVV.

V and J are TRBV19 and TRBJ1-6; D unresolved. CDR1 and CDR2 from the germline V gene are LNHDA and SQIVND (reference sequence). V was pared by 4 bases and J by 5 bases, with 21 bases between. The CDR3 length is 18 residues. The chain's CDR3 is CASSTQTKVSLNNSPLHF. DNA for the CDR3: TGTGCCAGTAGTACCCAGACAAAGGTCTCCCTTAATAATTCACCCCTCCACTTT.

This clone was seen only once. The chain uses TRBV14 and TRBJ1-3, with 9 bases aligning to TRBD1. V trimming: 2 bases; J trimming: 0 bases; junction bases outside the gene matches: 8. The CDR3 has 18 residues. Per the germline V gene, CDR1 is SGHDN and CDR2 is FVKESK. CDR3 sequence (DNA): TGTGCCAGCAGCCAACTTGGACAGGGGCTTTCCTCTGGAAACACCATATATTTT. Protein: CASSQLGQGLSSGNTIYF.

CDR3 bases: TGTGCCACCAGGACGTCTGGCTACACCTTC. This encodes CATRTSGYTF. V usage is TRBV19 and J usage is TRBJ1-2; the D is unclear. The ends were cut back, 10 bases at V and 7 bases at J, with 10 bases in the middle. CDR3 size: 10 residues. Germline lookup yields CDR1 LNHDA and CDR2 SQIVND (reference sequence).

The CDR3 DNA reads TGTGCCAGCAGTACCGACAGTATCCTAGCCAAAAACATTCAGTACTTC. Encoded protein: CASSTDSILAKNIQYF. The chain joins TRBV27 to TRBJ2-4, with TRBD1 as a possible D gene (5 bases). The CDR3 is 16 amino acids. V was clipped by 5 bases and J by 0 bases, with 14 bases between them. Germline V CDR1 and CDR2: MNHEY, SMNVEV (reference sequence).

DNA of the CDR3: TGTGCTAGTGGTTTGGTTGCCAGAGCTAACTATGGCTACACCTTC. Its translation is CASGLVARANYGYTF. This chain connects TRBV12-5 to TRBJ1-2; no firm D call. The V end was cut by 0 bases, the J end by 0 bases, with 8 bases between. The CDR3 sequence is 15 residues long. Germline V lookup: CDR1 LGHNT, CDR2 FRNRAP. Full variable domain (remainder filled in from reference TRBV12-5 and TRBJ1-2): DARVTQTPRHKVTEMGQEVTMRCQPILGHNTVFWYRQTMMQGLELLAYFRNRAPLDDSGMPKDRFSAEMPDATLATLKIQPSEPRDSAVYFCASGLVARANYGYTFGSGTRLTVV.